These T cell receptor beta chains were read from a single sample in a study of shared clonotypes between healthy human individuals. The method was immunoSEQ multiplex PCR; TCRdb's version includes in-frame clones alone and lacks a portion of them. Of more than 2 million clones listed, approximately 94% are singletons. The specimen sequenced was naive CD8+ T cells sorted from blood. These receptors came from a young man in good health. Both conserved end residues are part of each CDR3. Fields, in order: clone size, D gene, J gene, V gene, CDR3 DNA, CDR3 protein. D genes are given only for firm matches. Clone size is given for some rows only: seen once, a few or many times, or a class if the clone is expanded.

>once|-|TRBJ2-5|TRBV11-2
TGTGCCAGCAGCTTCAGCTTAGCTCCCCAAGAGACCCAGTACTTC
CASSFSLAPQETQYF
>-|-|TRBJ1-2|TRBV28
TGTGCCAGCAGTTTAGGCGGCACCTATGGCTACACCTTC
CASSLGGTYGYTF
>-|-|TRBJ1-4|TRBV30
TGTGCCTGGAGTGTATCCGGGGCTTGGGGTGAAAAACTGTTTTTT
CAWSVSGAWGEKLFF
>-|TRBD2|TRBJ2-2|TRBV7-6
TGTGCCAGCAGCTTAGAGAGGGAGGGCACCGGGGAGCTGTTTTTT
CASSLEREGTGELFF
>-|TRBD2|TRBJ2-2|TRBV7-8
TGTGCCAGCAGCTTTAGAGGGAGGGCCGACACCGGGGAGCTGTTTTTT
CASSFRGRADTGELFF
>-|-|TRBJ1-1|TRBV11-2
TGTGCCAGCAGCCCGGTAGACATGAACACTGAAGCTTTCTTT
CASSPVDMNTEAFF
>-|-|TRBJ1-1|TRBV15
TGTGCCACCAGCAGAGAGGGGGCGGCGTACACTGAAGCTTTCTTT
CATSREGAAYTEAFF
>-|-|TRBJ2-1|TRBV5-4
TGTGCCAGCTGGGGGGGACAGACCTACAATGAGCAGTTCTTC
CASWGGQTYNEQFF
>-|TRBD1|TRBJ1-2|TRBV7-6
TGTGCCAGCAGCGGGATGGGACAGGCGCTTAGCGGCTACACCTTC
CASSGMGQALSGYTF
>once|-|TRBJ1-1|TRBV4-1
TGCGCCAGCAGCCAAGATCCACAATTACACGAAGGGGAGACTGAAGCTTTCTTT
CASSQDPQLHEGETEAFF